This T cell receptor (beta chain) was identified during a study of PD-1 blockade in classical Hodgkin lymphoma. Whole-study findings and limits: Complete responders entered with baseline diversity on par with newly diagnosed patients, the results showed. Significantly greater TCR diversity emerged by C4D1 in CD4+ cells but not CD8+ cells. Newly diagnosed patients reportedly trailed healthy donors in baseline TCR diversity.

Time point reported: cycle 4 day 1 (C4D1), after 6 weeks of nivolumab. In every patient, relapse followed autologous stem cell transplantation, while exposure to brentuximab vedotin differed. Magnetic negative selection of thawed PBMCs was the method by which CD4+ T cells were purified. Best responses fell into complete response, partial response or progressive disease. Sequencing used immunoSEQ multiplex PCR; TCRdb keeps in-frame clones, though not all of them. The repertoire holds approximately 5,300 clones, with around three quarters as singletons. About this clone itself: Its antigen is not identified.

This TCR was sampled from a human donor with classical Hodgkin lymphoma. This material consisted of CD4+ T cells from blood, taken before the fourth cycle of nivolumab.

CDR3 protein: CASSLEGRGAEAFF. The CDR3 coding sequence is TGTGCCAGCAGCTTAGAAGGTAGGGGTGCTGAAGCTTTCTTT. The chain joins TRBV11-1 to TRBJ1-1; maybe TRBD1 (5 bases). Between the trimmed V and J ends, which lost 1 base and 6 bases, there was a span of 12 bases. The CDR3 is made up of 14 amino acids. Germline CDR1 SGHAT, CDR2 FQDESV (reference sequence). The full variable domain, in which reference TRBV11-1 and TRBJ1-1 provide the parts outside the CDR3, is EAEVAQSPRYKITEKSQAVAFWCDPISGHATLYWYRQILGQGPELLVQFQDESVVDDSQLPKDRFSAERLKGVDSTLKIQPAELGDSAMYLCASSLEGRGAEAFFGQGTRLTVV.